This TCR beta chain is drawn from a study of blood T cell repertoires in COVID-19. Whole-study context: Researchers got acute and convalescent COVID-19 samples from the United States, Italy and Spain. PBMCs, B-cell-depleted T cells, or T cells provided the cDNA or gDNA that made up the material.

Produced via immunoSEQ multiplex PCR; TCRdb's table is partial and in-frame only. The sample lists under 200,000 clones; around 72% were seen once. V gave up 0 bases and J gave up 2 bases, with 8 bases separating them. Germline CDR1 reads GTSNPN; CDR2 reads SVGIG (reference sequence). This CDR3 has 14 residues. This clone was seen a few times. The chain carries TRBV30 and TRBJ1-3; the D is unclear. The source is a woman at least 80 years old with acute or convalescent COVID-19. Specimen: peripheral blood. The DNA for the CDR3 is TGTGCCTGGAGTGTTAATTCGGCTGGAAACACCATATATTTT. Its protein product is CAWSVNSAGNTIYF.